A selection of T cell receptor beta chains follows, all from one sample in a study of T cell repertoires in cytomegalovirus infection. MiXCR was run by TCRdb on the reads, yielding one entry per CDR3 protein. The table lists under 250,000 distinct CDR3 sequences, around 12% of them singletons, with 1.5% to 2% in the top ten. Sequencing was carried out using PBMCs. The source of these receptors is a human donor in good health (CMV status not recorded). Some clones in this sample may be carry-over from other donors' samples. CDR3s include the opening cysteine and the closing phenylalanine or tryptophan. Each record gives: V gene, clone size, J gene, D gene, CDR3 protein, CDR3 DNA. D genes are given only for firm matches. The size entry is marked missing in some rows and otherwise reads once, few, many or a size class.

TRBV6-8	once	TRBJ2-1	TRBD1	CASSYLSQGAKRNEQFF	TGTGCCAGCAGTTACCTCTCACAGGGGGCGAAAAGAAATGAGCAGTTCTTC
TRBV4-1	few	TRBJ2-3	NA	CASSQEEAALTDTQYF	TGCGCCAGCAGCCAAGAAGAGGCGGCCCTCACAGATACGCAGTATTTT
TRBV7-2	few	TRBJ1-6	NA	CASSLMSSPLHF	TGTGCCAGCAGCTTAATGAGCTCACCCCTCCACTTT
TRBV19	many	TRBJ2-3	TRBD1	CATRDRGAADTQYF	TGTGCCACCCGGGACAGGGGGGCCGCAGATACGCAGTATTTT
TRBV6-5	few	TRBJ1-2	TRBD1	CASGQGHGYTF	TGTGCCAGCGGACAGGGCCACGGCTACACCTTC
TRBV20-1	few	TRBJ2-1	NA	CSARNQAGYNEQFF	TGCAGTGCTAGAAATCAGGCCGGCTACAATGAGCAGTTCTTC
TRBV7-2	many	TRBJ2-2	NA	CASSLRDTVTMSAGELFF	TGTGCCAGCAGCCTCCGGGACACGGTCACGATGAGCGCCGGGGAGCTGTTTTTT
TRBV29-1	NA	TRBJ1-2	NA	CSVGGRAYGGYTF	TGCAGCGTTGGGGGCAGGGCCTACGGAGGCTACACCTTC
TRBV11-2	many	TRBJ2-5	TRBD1	CASSPQDRVETQYF	TGTGCCAGCAGCCCCCAGGACAGGGTAGAGACCCAGTACTTC
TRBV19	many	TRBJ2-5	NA	CASSPTRSGETQYF	TGTGCCAGTAGCCCGACTAGGTCGGGGGAGACCCAGTACTTC
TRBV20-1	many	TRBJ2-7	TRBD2	CSARGLADNYEQYF	TGCAGTGCTAGGGGACTAGCGGACAACTACGAGCAGTACTTC
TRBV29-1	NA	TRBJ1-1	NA	CSVVKMGGMGMNTEAFF	TGCAGCGTCGTCAAAATGGGAGGGATGGGCATGAACACTGAAGCTTTCTTT
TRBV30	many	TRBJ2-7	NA	CAWDPGHSYEQYF	TGTGCCTGGGACCCGGGACACTCCTACGAGCAGTACTTC
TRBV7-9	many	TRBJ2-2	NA	CASSLRQTTGELFF	TGTGCCAGCAGCCTCCGACAGACAACCGGGGAGCTGTTTTTT
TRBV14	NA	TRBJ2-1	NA	CASSQILGNEQFF	TGTGCCAGCAGCCAAATATTGGGCAATGAGCAGTTCTTC
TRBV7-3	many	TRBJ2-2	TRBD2	CASSFQGSGRLGTGELFF	TGTGCCAGCAGCTTTCAGGGTAGCGGGAGACTCGGCACCGGGGAGCTGTTTTTT
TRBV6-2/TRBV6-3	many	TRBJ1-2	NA	CASTTTPEGGYTF	TGTGCCAGCACTACTACCCCGGAGGGGGGCTACACCTTC
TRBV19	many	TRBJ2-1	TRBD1	CASRAGGLSDEQFF	TGTGCCAGTAGGGCAGGGGGCCTTTCGGATGAGCAGTTCTTC
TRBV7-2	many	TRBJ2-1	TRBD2	CASSPRLANSEQFF	TGTGCCAGCAGCCCTAGACTAGCTAATAGTGAGCAGTTCTTC
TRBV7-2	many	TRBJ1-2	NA	CASSSVRVTGYTF	TGTGCCAGCAGCTCCGTTCGGGTGACCGGCTACACCTTC
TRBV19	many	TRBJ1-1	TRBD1	CASSADREIYLTEAFF	TGTGCCAGTAGTGCCGACAGGGAAATTTATCTCACTGAAGCTTTCTTT
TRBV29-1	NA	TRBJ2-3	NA	CSVERMGAKDTQYF	TGCAGCGTTGAAAGGATGGGGGCAAAGGATACGCAGTATTTT
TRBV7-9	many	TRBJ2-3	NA	CASSLALRSSPTTDTQYF	TGTGCCAGCAGCTTAGCGCTAAGGTCTAGTCCCACCACAGATACGCAGTATTTT
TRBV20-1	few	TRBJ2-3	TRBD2	CSAPGLAGVVTDTQYF	TGCAGTGCTCCGGGACTAGCGGGAGTTGTCACAGATACGCAGTATTTT
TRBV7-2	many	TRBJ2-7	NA	CASSARGGPYEQYF	TGTGCCAGCAGCGCCCGAGGAGGTCCCTACGAGCAGTACTTC
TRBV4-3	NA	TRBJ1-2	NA	CASSQDGQGNGYTF	TGCGCCAGCAGCCAAGATGGGCAGGGAAATGGCTACACCTTC
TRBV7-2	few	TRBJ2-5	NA	CASSLAQGSIQETQYF	TGTGCCAGCAGCTTAGCGCAGGGCAGCATCCAAGAGACCCAGTACTTC
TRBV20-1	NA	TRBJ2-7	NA	CSAKQQGRGYEQYF	TGCAGTGCTAAACAACAGGGGAGGGGCTACGAGCAGTACTTC